Following are 22 T cell receptor beta chains from one sample sequenced in a study of blood T cell repertoires in COVID-19. Some clones are missing from TCRdb's copy, which holds only in-frame ones; the method was immunoSEQ multiplex PCR. The table records 150,000 to 250,000 clones, around 90% of them present only once. The sample consisted of PBMCs or T cells enriched from blood (not recorded which). The receptors were gathered from a woman aged 25 to 39 who had recovered from COVID-19.

This chain connects TRBV5-8 to TRBJ1-1; 7 positions match TRBD1. CDR3 length: 13 residues. In germline, CDR1 is SGHTS, CDR2 YDEGEE. With V trimmed by 4 bases and J by 4 bases, 4 bases remained unmatched. The chain's CDR3 is CASSIRQGTEAFF. As DNA, the CDR3 is TGTGCCAGCAGCATTAGACAGGGCACTGAAGCTTTCTTT.

This chain links TRBV7-8 with TRBJ1-6, with 9 positions matching TRBD1. The CDR3 has 16 amino acids. Trimming cost V 5 bases and J 9 bases; bases outside gene matches: 11. Looked up from germline, CDR1 is SGHVS and CDR2 is FQNEAQ. The chain's CDR3 is CASSLLTGQGASPLHF. The DNA of the CDR3 is TGTGCCAGCAGCCTACTCACGGGACAGGGTGCTTCACCCCTCCACTTT.

The chain has TRBV11-2 and TRBJ2-1, with TRBD2 matching over 10 bases. Germline values: CDR1 SGHAT, CDR2 FQNNGV. V lost 1 base to trimming and J lost 3 bases; unmatched junction nucleotides: 6. CDR3 size: 17 residues. DNA of the CDR3: TGTGCCAGCAGCTTAGTCTTAGGACTAGCGGACTACAATGAGCAGTTCTTC. Amino acid sequence: CASSLVLGLADYNEQFF.

The gene calls are TRBV30 and TRBJ2-3; 9 positions agree with TRBD2. The J segment lost 2 bases and the V segment lost 3 bases, leaving 3 bases of the junction unmatched. This CDR3 has 14 residues. Germline V gives CDR1 GTSNPN, CDR2 SVGIG (reference sequence). CDR3 in amino acids: CAWRLAGSTDTQYF. The CDR3 nucleotides are TGTGCCTGGAGACTAGCGGGCTCCACAGATACGCAGTATTTT.

J is TRBJ1-2 and V is TRBV9; the D gene is possibly TRBD1 (6 bases). The CDR3 runs to 13 residues. V gave up 3 bases and J gave up 5 bases, with 11 bases separating them. Germline lookup yields CDR1 SGDLS and CDR2 YYNGEE. CDR3 DNA: TGTGCCAGCAGCGCCCGAACAGGGTATGGCTACACCTTC. Its translation is CASSARTGYGYTF.

The V call is TRBV4-3, the J call TRBJ2-1; D is unclear. Germline CDR1 reads LGHNA; CDR2 reads YSLEER. The CDR3 covers 18 residues. V was shortened by 0 bases and J by 7 bases, with 22 bases between the two germline ends. The CDR3 is CASSQDYLLRTVPNEQFF. As DNA, the CDR3 is TGCGCCAGCAGCCAAGATTACCTCCTTCGTACAGTCCCGAATGAGCAGTTCTTC.

The chain links TRBV28 to TRBJ2-3; unclear D gene. Trimming removed 3 bases at V and 1 base at J, with 8 bases between. The CDR3 contains 14 residues. Germline assignment: CDR1 MDHEN and CDR2 SYDVKM. The CDR3 sequence: CASSFLQGTDTQYF. CDR3 nucleotide sequence: TGTGCCAGCAGTTTTCTTCAGGGCACAGATACGCAGTATTTT.

The chain uses TRBV30 and TRBJ2-7; D gene ambiguous. This CDR3 is built from 14 residues. Trimming shortened V by 8 bases and J by 2 bases, and 19 bases separated the two germline ends. Germline V gene sequence: CDR1 GTSNPN, CDR2 SVGIG (reference sequence). CDR3 DNA: TGTGCCAGATCATCCTATACCCCGCCCTACGAGCAGTACTTC. Residues: CARSSYTPPYEQYF.

The V and J genes are TRBV4-1 and TRBJ2-5; TRBD2 aligns across 9 bases. The junction had 4 bases not matched to a gene; V was cut back by 0 bases and J by 5 bases. The CDR3 runs 15 residues. Germline V gives CDR1 MGHRA, CDR2 YSYEKL. The CDR3 coding sequence is TGCGCCAGCAGCCAAGATGCGGGGGGGCTGGAGACCCAGTACTTC. Its translation is CASSQDAGGLETQYF.

This clone occurred a few times. The gene calls are TRBV30 and TRBJ2-2; possibly TRBD2 for D (6 bases). The CDR3 has 14 residues. CDR1 is GTSNPN and CDR2 is SVGIG in the germline V gene (reference sequence). Deletions cut 4 bases from V and 4 bases from J, with 13 bases between. This CDR3 reads CAWILSGGTGELFF. The CDR3 nucleotides are TGTGCCTGGATTCTGTCCGGGGGCACCGGGGAGCTGTTTTTT.

The chain recombines TRBV4-2 with TRBJ2-6; a possible D gene is TRBD1 (6 bases). CDR3 size: 18 residues. The germline CDR1 and CDR2 sequences are LGHNA and YNFKEQ. Trimming shortened V by 1 base and J by 0 bases, and 13 bases separated the two germline ends. Written as DNA, the CDR3 is TGTGCCAGCAGCCAAGTGACAGGTGCGAGCTCTGGGGCCAACGTCCTGACTTTC. Translated, it gives CASSQVTGASSGANVLTF.

This chain links TRBV20-1 with TRBJ2-5; D is perhaps TRBD1 (6 bases). Trimming left V 3 bases short and J 4 bases short, with 12 bases between. CDR3 size: 13 residues. Per the germline V gene, CDR1 is DFQATT and CDR2 is SNEGSKA (reference sequence). CDR3 residues: CSASPAGAETQYF. The CDR3 bases are TGCAGTGCTAGTCCCGCAGGGGCAGAGACCCAGTACTTC.

The chain uses TRBV24-1 and TRBJ2-5, with TRBD1 matching over 7 bases. The CDR3 totals 16 residues. V shed 3 bases and J 3 bases; nucleotides not matched to a gene: 9. CDR1 is KGHDR and CDR2 is SFDVKD in the germline V gene. CDR3 region: CATSDGDRVGEETQYF. DNA for the CDR3: TGTGCCACCAGTGATGGAGACAGGGTGGGGGAAGAGACCCAGTACTTC.

The chain links TRBV27 to TRBJ2-1; 8 nucleotides match TRBD1. The CDR3 length is 15 residues. The trim removed 2 bases at V and 7 bases at J, leaving 7 bases unmatched. Germline CDR1 MNHEY, CDR2 SMNVEV (reference sequence). The CDR3 is CASSLRTGRQNEQFF. The CDR3 DNA reads as TGTGCCAGCAGTTTACGGACAGGGAGGCAGAATGAGCAGTTCTTC.

A single count supports this clone. The chain carries TRBV7-2 and TRBJ2-4, with 8 bases lining up with TRBD1. Germline CDR1 reads SGHTA; CDR2 reads FQGNSA. The CDR3 is 15 amino acids. Losses at the gene ends were 4 bases for V and 7 bases for J; bases not matched to a gene: 9. CDR3 DNA: TGTGCCAGCAGCTCGACCGGGACAGGAGGTAACATTCAGTACTTC. Translating it yields CASSSTGTGGNIQYF.

V is TRBV19 and J is TRBJ1-2; D not certain. CDR1 LNHDA and CDR2 SQIVND come from the germline V gene (reference sequence). Trimming left V 6 bases short and J 6 bases short, with 17 bases between. This CDR3 is 14 amino acids long. The CDR3 spells CASRPRAAGDGYTF. The CDR3 DNA reads as TGTGCCAGTAGGCCCCGGGCAGCCGGGGATGGCTACACCTTC.

This clone was detected a few times. The rearrangement links TRBV27 to TRBJ2-7, with TRBD1 as a possible D gene (6 bases). The germline gives CDR1 MNHEY, CDR2 SMNVEV (reference sequence). Trimming left V 5 bases short and J 5 bases short, with 19 bases between. CDR3 size: 15 residues. CDR3 DNA: TGTGCCAGCAGTGACTCGTTTGGACAGTACCACGAGCAGTACTTC. This sequence encodes CASSDSFGQYHEQYF.

The chain combines TRBV7-2 with TRBJ2-1, with 8 nucleotides matching TRBD2. The CDR3 extends over 15 amino acids. From germline, CDR1 is SGHTA and CDR2 FQGNSA. V gave up 6 bases and J gave up 3 bases; unmatched junction bases: 7. In DNA, the CDR3 is TGTGCCAGCAGAATAGCCAGCGGGAGCTACAATGAGCAGTTCTTC. Translated: CASRIASGSYNEQFF.

The genes are TRBV7-2 and TRBJ2-7, with 10 nucleotides matching TRBD2. The CDR3 contains 14 residues. Germline CDR1 reads SGHTA; CDR2 reads FQGNSA. J was trimmed by 5 bases and V by 5 bases; bases with no gene match: 6. For the CDR3, the DNA is TGTGCCAGCAGCGGCAGCGGGGGGGGCCACGAGCAGTACTTC. Its protein product is CASSGSGGGHEQYF.

The chain combines TRBV11-3 with TRBJ2-3, with 7 nucleotides matching TRBD2. Germline V gene data show CDR1 as SGHNT and CDR2 as YENEEA. The CDR3 is made up of 16 amino acids. Unmatched junction bases numbered 11, after V lost 8 bases and J lost 0 bases. CDR3 sequence (DNA): TGTGCCAGCCGTTCGGGACTAACTTTCAGCACAGATACGCAGTATTTT. Translation gives CASRSGLTFSTDTQYF.

The rearrangement joins TRBV7-9 to TRBJ2-1, with TRBD2 matching over 16 bases. Germline CDR1 and CDR2: SEHNR and FQNEAQ (reference sequence). V lost 5 bases and J lost 9; bases outside the gene matches: 13. The CDR3 sequence is 18 residues long. DNA of the CDR3: TGTGCCAGCAGCGCCCGCTCCCGGGGACTAGCGGGAGGGGTTGAGCAGTTCTTC. Its protein is CASSARSRGLAGGVEQFF. Full variable domain (outside the CDR3, taken from reference TRBV7-9 and TRBJ2-1): DTGVSQNPRHKITKRGQNVTFRCDPISEHNRLYWYRQTLGQGPEFLTYFQNEAQLEKSRLLSDRFSAERPKGSFSTLEIQRTEQGDSAMYLCASSARSRGLAGGVEQFFGPGTRLTVL.

The chain couples TRBV19 to TRBJ1-1; TRBD1 matches 7 bases. This CDR3 is 15 amino acids long. With V trimmed by 5 bases and J by 4 bases, 10 bases remained unmatched. Germline values: CDR1 LNHDA, CDR2 SQIVND (reference sequence). CDR3 DNA: TGTGCCAGTAGTCCCAGGGGGAATGGGGGCACTGAAGCTTTCTTT. Its protein is CASSPRGNGGTEAFF.